Listed here is a single T cell receptor (beta chain). What this receptor recognizes is not known. No base quality information exists; no much larger clone differs at one position. Libraries were made using the immunoSEQ multiplex PCR assay. A mixture of 60 forward primers for TCR Vbeta segments and 13 reverse primers for TCR Jbeta segments was used in the multiplex PCR. The CDR3 region of rearranged TCR beta genes was amplified from genomic DNA by a multiplex PCR assay. The amplified TCR beta libraries were sequenced on the Illumina HiSeq System as 87-base-pair reads. The paper's processing steps were these. A later analysis tallied roughly 80 million unique TCR beta chains across the 600 to 700 repertoires, and around 10 million of those chains were shared by two or more donors. To remove PCR and sequencing errors, raw reads were error-corrected and collapsed into unique sequences using a nearest-neighbor algorithm that merged closely related sequences. To assign V, D and J gene segments, CDR3 sequences were aligned to IMGT reference sequences. For a sequence to be retained, a match of at least six nucleotides to both a V gene segment and a J gene segment was required. Rearrangements were called productive when the CDR3 lacked stop codons and stayed in frame with V and J; all others were non-productive. CDR3 was defined according to IMGT convention as the region running from the second conserved V-encoded cysteine to the conserved J-encoded phenylalanine. The earlier analysis of 500 to 750 of the donors excluded any sequence lacking an unambiguous match to a single V gene segment. In an earlier analysis of 587 of the donors, V segments were called functional above 56.7% productive rearrangements and were called segregating when the between-donor standard deviation exceeded 5%. To diagnose cytomegalovirus status from the catalog of TCR beta chain sequences, a statistical classification framework was built. V and J gene assignment, in a later analysis, came from comparing TCR nucleotide sequences with IMGT/GENE-DB human TR gene sequences. In a later analysis, CDR3 sequences and most-parsimonious VDJ recombination scenarios were assigned using the TCRdist pipeline. In a later analysis, each TCR beta chain was defined by its CDR3 amino acid sequence together with its V-gene family, and reads lacking a unique V-gene family were excluded. To address suspected cross-contamination and a sequencing artifact, a later analysis removed under 600 highly shared, low-generation-probability nucleotide sequences. In a later analysis, a clonal expansion index for each public chain was calculated from normalized within-repertoire ranks of inferred template counts. In a later analysis, generation probabilities were computed using a VDJ recombination model fitted to out-of-frame rearrangements, and the results were checked against IGoR. In a later analysis, TCR-TCR, TCR-HLA and TCR-CMV co-occurrence was scored with hypergeometric tests, and a repertoire-size bias correction was applied to TCR pairs. In a later analysis, false discovery rates were estimated by permuting HLA or CMV assignments 20 times. In a later analysis, co-occurring TCRs were grouped using DBSCAN, with TCRdist sequence similarity added in when clustering inside HLA-allele-positive subsets. For co-occurrence clustering, repertoires with fewer than 30,000 or more than 120,000 public chains were excluded, along with five repertoires with anomalous nucleotide sharing. TCRdb limited this immuneACCESS table to in-frame rearrangements with V and J called. A share of clones is missing; checked studies link under half to unresolved V genes, and the rest is unexplained. That table supplies the V and J calls and clone size; D and trimming were determined from the DNA. The sample table holds 110,000 to 150,000 clones, of which 60% to 80% were seen once. 1.5% to 2% of the sample is in the top ten clones.

This sample is drawn from a study of cytomegalovirus exposure and HLA in healthy donors (dated by TCRdb to about 2017). Notes on the research overall: An earlier analysis of about 560 of the donors reported about 300 Gb of sequence data and around 110 million unique TCR beta sequences obtained from about 179 million T cells. Of the 350 to 450 genotyped donors, roughly 85% fell in the genetic ancestry cluster associated with self-reported Caucasian donors. In an earlier analysis of 550 to 700 of the donors, high-throughput TCR beta sequencing was used to judge whether each TCR beta V gene segment behaved as functional or pseudogenic. The T cell repertoires of 550 to 850 subjects were profiled by immunosequencing and related to cytomegalovirus serostatus. The number of donors typed differed by locus, with about 629-640 for A, B, C, DRB1 and DQB1, around 500 for DQA1, 606 for DPA1, and some 450 for DPB1. Along with the roughly 670-subject first cohort, a separate validation cohort of around 110 different subjects was used. A later analysis re-analyzed previously published TCR beta repertoires from approximately 700 donors and added high-resolution HLA genotyping to study TCR occurrence patterns. Among around 400 genotyped donors of the cohort, an average of approximately 240,000 unique TCR beta nucleotide sequences was sequenced per donor, of which about 20% were non-productive. The study aimed to test whether cataloging public T cell receptors could reveal signatures of past pathogen exposure. Because of strong linkage in the cohort, roughly five DR-DQ haplotypes were treated as single units for association and clustering. An early release that covered 640 HLA-typed donors contained 250 to 350 gigabases of sequencing data and tens of millions of unique TCR sequences. All discovery cohort repertoires had been generated on a single sequencing platform. Class I and class II HLA loci were covered by the typing at four-digit resolution. Genome-wide SNP genotypes for about 60% of the roughly 670 donors were used in a later genetic analysis, which treated that subset as a discovery cohort. High-throughput TCR immunosequencing, statistical association of individual TCRs with disease status, and machine learning were combined to predict cytomegalovirus infection status. Donor age, sex, ethnicity and CMV serostatus were compiled together with the repertoire data. Rather than drawing on any new phenotypic data, the later analysis identified candidate immune exposures from TCR beta sequences and the way those sequences occurred across donors.

Overall study outcomes, separate from this receptor: Linkage disequilibrium might explain the correlated functional status among segregating V segments, but an unknown experimental factor could not be ruled out. When HLA alleles, especially DR and DQ, strongly co-occurred, attributing TCR associations to individual alleles was difficult. Because HLA typing was missing for some donors at each locus, association tests included only the typed subset. A later analysis found that TCR association rates varied across HLA loci, with DRB1 alleles showing the most associated TCRs and HLA-C alleles the fewest. Some IMGT-functional V segments, including TRBV6-2 and TRBV6-3, could not be told apart with the 87-base-pair reads, so those segments were excluded. Most TCR sequences were seen in very few donors, while some public TCRs were found in many individuals. Only TCR beta chains were sequenced in this cohort, and the absence of alpha or paired-chain data limited detectable features. According to the authors, the approach could potentially be generalized to other disease states and immunological phenotypes. Compared with the 666-donor mean, donors in an Asian-associated ancestry cluster had fewer N-insertions in productive TCRs, according to a later genetic analysis. At a false discovery rate of 0.05, a later analysis linked under 20,000 TCR beta sequences to specific HLA alleles. A later analysis found that HLA-associated TCR beta chains were more clonally expanded and had lower generation probabilities than equally common non-associated chains. A later analysis reported that several top co-occurrence clusters appeared linked to parvovirus B19, influenza, CMV and Epstein-Barr virus. Because counts were too low, about 18 rarely observed V segments, including chromosome 9 orphons, were excluded from the earlier analysis of 500 to 700 of the donors. In an earlier analysis of 587 of the donors, most TCR beta V segments appeared in productive rearrangements about 87% or about 30% of the time, broadly matching IMGT annotations. A further reported finding was that TCR beta sequences accurately predicted the HLA-A and HLA-B alleles for most subjects in the first cohort. In the study, around 160 TCR beta chains were listed as associated with cytomegalovirus. V-gene and J-gene trimming of TCR beta chains was associated with a missense DCLRE1C variant in a later genetic analysis, and the association was replicated in an independent cohort. Sequencing depth was assumed to be roughly uniform across donors in the presence/absence analyses, though that assumption may not hold. A cluster of highly shared sequence variants was judged likely to represent a technical artifact of the sequencing pipeline. In a later analysis, most CMV-associated TCR beta chains were found to appear HLA-restricted, with HLA associations seemingly driven largely by CMV exposure. CMV serostatus was the only immune exposure information available for the cohort. Cytomegalovirus status was reported to be diagnosed by the classifier with high specificity and sensitivity in both the original and validation cohorts. A few of the identified cytomegalovirus-associated TCR beta chains were confirmed in vitro to be specific for cytomegalovirus antigens.

The cohort consisted of 650 to 700 healthy bone marrow donors. At the time of sampling, all cohort members were nominally healthy, though unrecorded immune exposures were likely present. The donor tested CMV seronegative and was one of the 352 seronegative cohort members. Every donor gave a peripheral blood sample, and the peripheral blood mononuclear cells from that sample were used for TCR beta sequencing. The Qiagen DNeasy Blood Extraction Kit was used to extract genomic DNA from the blood cell samples. V loses 3 bases of germline sequence and J loses 2 bases, and the interval between the two ends is 10 bases. CDR1 and CDR2 were assigned from the germline V gene (reference sequence) as SEHNR and FQNEAQ. Including cysteine and phenylalanine, the CDR3 has 14 amino acids. Only the CDR3 region is kept as DNA, spanning 42 bases read in frame from base 1.

This sequence was found in a woman in her 30s in good health and CMV-seronegative. Here the chain combines TRBV7-9 and TRBJ1-2, with the D gene uncertain. The sequenced material came from PBMCs. The nucleotide sequence is given as TGTGCCAGCAGCTTTAAACAGTTAAACTATGGCTACACCTTC. This gives the protein CASSFKQLNYGYTF.